The rows below give T cell receptor beta chains drawn from one sample of a study of blood T cell repertoires in COVID-19. Only in-frame clones appear in the TCRdb table, and some are missing; sequencing was by immunoSEQ multiplex PCR. The data hold approximately 53,000 clones, with roughly 80% observed a single time. Sequencing used peripheral blood. The receptors here all came from a woman aged 60-70 years with acute or convalescent COVID-19. Each CDR3 is given with its conserved first and last residue. A D gene is named only where the DNA matches it firmly. The size field is filled for only some rows; it gives once, few, many or a size class.

CDR3aa	CDR3nt	v_gene	abundance	j_gene	d_gene
CSVEDLPGGNYGYTF	TGCAGCGTTGAAGATCTACCGGGAGGGAACTATGGCTACACCTTC	TRBV29-1	NA	TRBJ1-2	NA
CASSKARKAQDTQYF	TGTGCCAGCAGCAAAGCGCGGAAGGCCCAAGATACGCAGTATTTT	TRBV21-1	NA	TRBJ2-3	NA
CATSGALAGGSSYNEQFF	TGTGCCACCAGTGGGGCCCTAGCGGGGGGTAGCTCCTACAATGAGCAGTTCTTC	TRBV24-1	NA	TRBJ2-1	TRBD2
CASSNTGGWYGYTF	TGTGCCAGCAGCAATACAGGGGGCTGGTATGGCTACACCTTC	TRBV7-9	few	TRBJ1-2	TRBD1
CASSSDSEYYGYTF	TGTGCCAGCAGCTCGGACAGCGAATACTATGGCTACACCTTC	TRBV5-6	NA	TRBJ1-2	NA
CASSLFGLAGGGGEQYF	TGTGCCAGCAGTTTATTTGGTCTAGCGGGGGGTGGCGGGGAGCAGTACTTC	TRBV27	NA	TRBJ2-7	TRBD2
CASSRETGPRYGYTF	TGTGCCAGCAGCCGAGAAACAGGGCCCCGCTATGGCTACACCTTC	TRBV7-9	NA	TRBJ1-2	NA
CASSSSGGSTEAFF	TGTGCCAGTAGTTCCTCAGGTGGAAGCACTGAAGCTTTCTTT	TRBV19	NA	TRBJ1-1	NA
CASSQERLTNEKLFF	TGTGCCAGCAGCCAAGAACGACTGACGAATGAAAAACTGTTTTTT	TRBV14	NA	TRBJ1-4	NA
CASSVTGSRYF	TGTGCCAGCAGTGTAACAGGATCACGGTACTTC	TRBV6-2/TRBV6-3	NA	TRBJ2-7	NA
CASSRDSGNQPQHF	TGCGCCAGCAGCAGGGACAGCGGCAATCAGCCCCAGCATTTT	TRBV5-1	NA	TRBJ1-5	TRBD1
CASSPPGTGGFNTGELFF	TGTGCCAGCTCACCTCCCGGGACAGGGGGCTTTAACACCGGGGAGCTGTTTTTT	TRBV18	NA	TRBJ2-2	TRBD1
CAWSPRDSAYEQYF	TGTGCCTGGAGTCCCCGGGACAGTGCCTACGAGCAGTACTTC	TRBV30	once	TRBJ2-7	TRBD1
CASSPWRGDTSTDTQYF	TGTGCCAGCAGCCCTTGGCGGGGGGACACTAGCACAGATACGCAGTATTTT	TRBV2	NA	TRBJ2-3	TRBD2
CASSILSGGNQPQHF	TGTGCCAGTAGTATCTTATCGGGGGGCAATCAGCCCCAGCATTTT	TRBV19	NA	TRBJ1-5	NA
CASSYRPTGFPYEQYF	TGTGCCAGCAGTTACCGGCCGACAGGGTTTCCGTACGAGCAGTACTTC	TRBV6-2/TRBV6-3	NA	TRBJ2-7	TRBD1
CASSVVQVYEQYF	TGTGCCAGCAGCGTAGTCCAGGTCTACGAGCAGTACTTC	TRBV9	NA	TRBJ2-7	NA
CASSPTSGGAYNEQFF	TGTGCCAGTAGTCCAACTAGCGGGGGGGCCTACAATGAGCAGTTCTTC	TRBV19	NA	TRBJ2-1	TRBD2
CASRRGSRLNTEAFF	TGTGCCAGCAGACGGGGAAGCAGGTTAAACACTGAAGCTTTCTTT	TRBV27	NA	TRBJ1-1	NA
CASSLGRGYEQYF	TGTGCCAGCAGCCTGGGTAGGGGTTACGAGCAGTACTTC	TRBV14	NA	TRBJ2-7	NA
CASSPATNDYGYTF	TGTGCCAGTAGTCCAGCGACGAACGACTATGGCTACACCTTC	TRBV19	NA	TRBJ1-2	NA
CASRTGQADEQYF	TGTGCCAGCAGGACGGGACAGGCCGACGAGCAGTACTTC	TRBV6-5	NA	TRBJ2-7	TRBD1
CASSPRQREKLFF	TGTGCCAGCAGCCCCCGCCAGCGGGAAAAACTGTTTTTT	TRBV7-2	NA	TRBJ1-4	NA
CASSPEGDGELFF	TGTGCCAGCAGCCCAGAAGGGGACGGGGAGCTGTTTTTT	TRBV9	NA	TRBJ2-2	NA
CASSFTGAYSPLHF	TGCGCCAGCAGCTTTACAGGGGCCTATTCACCCCTCCACTTT	TRBV5-1	NA	TRBJ1-6	TRBD1
CAWSRSSYNEQFF	TGTGCCTGGAGTCGGAGCTCCTACAATGAGCAGTTCTTC	TRBV30	once	TRBJ2-1	NA
CASSRGGGNEKLFF	TGTGCCAGCAGTCGTGGGGGAGGAAATGAAAAACTGTTTTTT	TRBV6-8	NA	TRBJ1-4	NA
CASGIRDTYGYTF	TGTGCTAGTGGTATCCGGGACACCTATGGCTACACCTTC	TRBV12-5	NA	TRBJ1-2	NA
CASSPNLAESYEQYF	TGCGCCAGCAGCCCAAACCTAGCGGAGTCCTACGAGCAGTACTTC	TRBV4-1	NA	TRBJ2-7	TRBD2
CATDSRDTQYF	TGTGCCACCGATTCGAGGGATACGCAGTATTTT	TRBV2	NA	TRBJ2-3	NA
CASSVRSSGVTYEQYF	TGTGCCAGCAGCGTACGGTCTAGCGGGGTAACCTACGAGCAGTACTTC	TRBV9	NA	TRBJ2-7	TRBD2
CASSPGTGAYSNQPQHF	TGTGCCAGCAGCCCCGGGACAGGGGCCTATAGCAATCAGCCCCAGCATTTT	TRBV7-9	NA	TRBJ1-5	TRBD1
CASSERQGLTEAFF	TGCGCCAGCAGCGAACGACAGGGTTTGACTGAAGCTTTCTTT	TRBV5-1	NA	TRBJ1-1	TRBD1
CASSPPGSEAFF	TGTGCCAGCTCACCACCCGGGAGTGAAGCTTTCTTT	TRBV18	NA	TRBJ1-1	NA
CASSLRGKDTEAFF	TGTGCCAGCAGTCTCAGGGGGAAAGACACTGAAGCTTTCTTT	TRBV5-6	NA	TRBJ1-1	TRBD1
CASSRTESPLYEQYF	TGCGCCAGCAGCCGGACAGAGTCCCCCCTTTACGAGCAGTACTTC	TRBV5-1	few	TRBJ2-7	NA
CASSRLADNTDTQYF	TGTGCCAGCAGTCGACTAGCGGATAACACAGATACGCAGTATTTT	TRBV6-2/TRBV6-3	NA	TRBJ2-3	TRBD2
CASSQATGDNYGYTF	TGTGCCAGCAGCCAAGCGACAGGGGATAACTATGGCTACACCTTC	TRBV4-2	few	TRBJ1-2	TRBD1